This record looks at one TCR beta chain sequence and its context. This sample is part of a study of T cells after yellow fever vaccination. Study-wide results and limits: Most clones from primary vaccination resurfaced after the booster (about 95% CD4, over 75% CD8). Peak timing came faster in the weaker secondary response, day 5 versus 15.

The trim removed 7 bases at V and 4 bases at J, leaving 13 bases unmatched. The length of the CDR3 is 16 residues. Germline V gives CDR1 MGHRA, CDR2 YSYEKL. TCRdb ran MiXCR on the 5' RACE reads and lists one entry per CDR3 protein. The data contain some 80,000 distinct CDR3 sequences, 10% to 15% of them singletons. This receptor was obtained from a man aged 18 to 30 who received the YFV17D yellow fever vaccine. Sequenced here: CD8+ T cells not binding an NS4B(214-222) dextramer, sorted from PBMCs, sampled 20 to 25 days after the first yellow fever vaccination. The chain uses TRBV4-1 and TRBJ2-5; 9 bases fit TRBD1. The CDR3: CASTSEAGQGTETQYF. The DNA for the CDR3 is TGCGCCAGCACCTCTGAGGCGGGACAGGGTACAGAGACCCAGTACTTC.